The 10 T cell receptor beta chains presented below share a single source sample, sequenced in a study of Ad26.COV2.S vaccination and SARS-CoV-2 variants. The sample's treatment: 15 to 20 received Ad26.COV2.S at low or high dose, single or two shots; several received placebo; per-sample allocation not given. Following the first vaccine or placebo injection, samples were taken on day 63. Only in-frame clones appear in the TCRdb table, and some are missing; sequencing was by immunoSEQ multiplex PCR. Of about 680,000 clones detected, 89% appear once; the ten largest clones hold roughly 1.5%. This specimen consisted of peripheral blood, obtained in a trial of Ad26.COV2.S vaccine versus placebo. Receptor source: a person aged 18-65 years who received the Ad26.COV2.S COVID-19 vaccine or a placebo.

The chain carries TRBV15 and TRBJ1-4; D is undetermined. The germline V gene encodes CDR1 LNHNV and CDR2 YYDKDF (reference sequence). V lost 0 bases and J 7 bases, leaving 15 bases between the germline ends. This CDR3 spans 16 amino acids. Here the CDR3 DNA reads TGTGCCACCAGCAGAGATTCTGGCAGGATTGGTGAAAAACTGTTTTTT. Protein sequence: CATSRDSGRIGEKLFF.

The rearrangement joins TRBV11-2 to TRBJ2-7; no definite D call. Germline values: CDR1 SGHAT, CDR2 FQNNGV. The CDR3 loop spans 13 amino acids. The V end lost 3 bases, the J end lost 5 bases, and 11 bases lay between the germline ends. CDR3 region: CASSFLFRDEQYF. Here the CDR3 DNA reads TGTGCCAGCAGCTTCCTTTTTCGTGACGAGCAGTACTTC. The whole variable domain, filled in from reference TRBV11-2 and TRBJ2-7, reads EAGVAQSPRYKIIEKRQSVAFWCNPISGHATLYWYQQILGQGPKLLIQFQNNGVVDDSQLPKDRFSAERLKGVDSTLKIQPAKLEDSAVYLCASSFLFRDEQYFGPGTRLTVT.

Ten or more counts support this clone. CDR3 loop: CASSQDIGGAYEQYF. In DNA form, the CDR3 reads TGCGCCAGCAGCCAAGATATCGGGGGAGCCTACGAGCAGTACTTC. The J gene is TRBJ2-7, the V gene TRBV4-3; weak D call: TRBD2 (6 bases). The CDR3 is 15 amino acids. Deletions cut 0 bases from V and 2 bases from J, with 11 bases between. Germline CDR1 reads LGHNA; CDR2 reads YSLEER.

This clone appeared once. The CDR3 DNA is TGTGCCACCAGCAGAGATCAAGGGTCCGGGGAGCTGTTTTTT. Amino acid sequence: CATSRDQGSGELFF. The chain joins TRBV15 to TRBJ2-2; D not certain. CDR1 is LNHNV and CDR2 is YYDKDF in the germline V gene (reference sequence). Trimming removed 0 bases from V and 6 bases from J, with 8 bases in between. The CDR3 spans 14 residues.

V gene TRBV9 combines with J gene TRBJ1-1, with D perhaps TRBD1 (5 bases). The germline V and J ends were trimmed by 3 bases and 7 bases, with 13 bases remaining between them. This CDR3 is built from 13 residues. In germline, CDR1 is SGDLS, CDR2 YYNGEE. The CDR3 coding sequence is TGTGCCAGCAGCGCCCGTGGGCAGGGTGAAGCTTTCTTT. Translating it yields CASSARGQGEAFF. Variable domain in full (rest from reference TRBV9 and TRBJ1-1): DSGVTQTPKHLITATGQRVTLRCSPRSGDLSVYWYQQSLDQGLQFLIQYYNGEERAKGNILERFSAQQFPDLHSELNLSSLELGDSALYFCASSARGQGEAFFGQGTRLTVV.

This clone was detected only once. The V and J genes are TRBV2 and TRBJ1-6, with D unclear. The V gene's germline CDR1 is SNHLY and CDR2 FYNNEI. Trimming pared 11 bases from V and 7 bases from J, leaving 21 bases between. The length of the CDR3 is 15 residues. CDR3 coding DNA: TGTGCCCGCACCGACGGAATCACCTTAAATTCACCCCTCCACTTT. Its protein is CARTDGITLNSPLHF.

The chain joins TRBV18 to TRBJ2-2, with D perhaps TRBD1 or TRBD2 (7 bases each). The CDR3 has 17 amino acids. Looked up from germline, CDR1 is KGHSH and CDR2 is LQKENI. The V gene lost 3 bases and the J gene lost 2 bases, with 16 bases spanning the gap. In DNA form, the CDR3 reads TGTGCCAGCTCACCTCCCGGGGGGACAGCAAACACCGGGGAGCTGTTTTTT. It is translated as CASSPPGGTANTGELFF.

V usage is TRBV2 and J usage is TRBJ2-2, with 7 nucleotides matching TRBD1. This CDR3 has 16 amino acids. Germline V gives CDR1 SNHLY, CDR2 FYNNEI. J gave up 5 bases and V 5 bases, and 11 bases lay outside the gene matches. The DNA for the CDR3 is TGTGCCAGCAGTTACGACAGGGTGGGGCGGACCGGGGAGCTGTTTTTT. The encoded protein is CASSYDRVGRTGELFF.

The chain recombines TRBV6-6 with TRBJ2-7, with D perhaps given as TRBD1 or TRBD2 (5 bases each). CDR1 MNHNY and CDR2 SVGAGI come from the germline V gene (reference sequence). The CDR3 totals 13 residues. V was clipped by 4 bases and J by 7 bases, with 14 bases between them. As DNA, the CDR3 is TGTGCCAGCAGTTTATTTTCTGGGGGAGAGCAGTACTTC. The encoded protein is CASSLFSGGEQYF.

The CDR3, as DNA: TGCGCCAGCAGCTTGGCCGCGGAGGGCACCGGGGAGCTGTTTTTT. This translates into CASSLAAEGTGELFF. This sequence joins TRBV5-1 and TRBJ2-2; D is perhaps TRBD2 (6 bases). Germline V CDR1 and CDR2: SGHRS, YFSETQ. The V end lost 0 bases, the J end lost 4 bases, and 10 bases lay between the germline ends. There are 15 residues in the CDR3.